Sequencing of this TCR beta chain was carried out in a study of T-cell memory formation after mild COVID-19. Turning to the study itself: TCR clusters mostly belonged to single donors. General study results and limits: The pre-infection memory compartment contained some responding clones, suggesting cross-reactive memory joined. Unconfirmed was the SARS-CoV-2 specificity of second-wave clones that peaked on day 37. Contracting clones from day 15 to 85 had balanced CD4/CD8; later expanders favoured CD4+.

In its sample, this clonotype was seen a few times. Its target is unknown. Via MiXCR, TCRdb re-called the 5' RACE reads, giving one row per CDR3 protein. Among about 110,000 distinct CDR3 sequences listed, 15% to 20% were seen once. The CDR3 loop spans 13 amino acids. The germline gives CDR1 SGHRS, CDR2 YFSETQ. V was trimmed by 4 bases and J by 5 bases, leaving 12 bases between them. The chain is built from TRBV5-1 and TRBJ1-1, with D perhaps matching TRBD1 (6 bases). This TCR came from a man aged 18 to 35 who had mild COVID-19 (a few samples of this study predate the infection). Cell type and time point are not known. Sequenced: PBMCs or a T cell subset sorted from them (not recorded which). The CDR3 coding sequence is TGCGCCAGCAGCCTGGGGGCGGAGACTGAAGCTTTCTTT. Its protein product is CASSLGAETEAFF. Complete variable domain (other parts from reference TRBV5-1 and TRBJ1-1): KAGVTQTPRYLIKTRGQQVTLSCSPISGHRSVSWYQQTPGQGLQFLFEYFSETQRNKGNFPGRFSGRQFSNSRSEMNVSTLELGDSALYLCASSLGAETEAFFGQGTRLTVV.